These 16 T cell receptor delta chains came from one sample sequenced in a study of gamma-delta chains in newborns, infants, children. TCRdb redid the clone calls on the reads with CATT. The sample carries more than 2,500 delta-chain clones, 0.9% to 1.2% recorded once. The sample comprised blood. These TCRs come from a child who was a newborn, infant or young child, either healthy, febrile or measles-vaccinated (not recorded which).

Judged by abundance, this clone is medium-sized (0.01 to 0.1%). Since a far larger clone is one base different, this is likely a read error. The genes are TRDV2 and TRDJ1; D is perhaps TRDD3 (6 bases). Germline lookup yields CDR1 GEAIGNYY and CDR2 EKD. This CDR3 is 14 amino acids long. Here the CDR3 reads CARDTVGDTDKLIF. The DNA for the CDR3 is TGTGCCCGTGACACCGTGGGGGACACCGATAAACTCATCTTT.

Concerning this clone: A far larger clone is off by one base, so a read error is likely. The same CDR3 is also encoded by other DNA sequences in this sample. The rearrangement links TRDV2 to TRDJ3, with TRDD3 matching over 8 bases. J was trimmed by 0 bases and V by 1 base; bases with no gene match: 10. The CDR3 extends over 20 amino acids. Germline V gene lookup returns CDR1 GEAIGNYY and CDR2 EKD. CDR3 amino acids: CACDTMYWGASSWDTRQMFF. The CDR3 DNA is TGTGCCTGTGACACGATGTACTGGGGGGCAAGCTCCTGGGACACCCGACAGATGTTTTTC.

The table lists this clone with a few counts. The genes are TRDV2 and TRDJ2; 8 bases are a match to TRDD3. Germline V lookup: CDR1 GEAIGNYY, CDR2 EKD. CDR3 length: 14 residues. The V segment lost 6 bases and the J segment 6 bases; nucleotides outside the gene matches: 8. The CDR3: CACTGGQGAAQLFF. The DNA of the CDR3 is TGTGCCTGTACTGGGGGCCAAGGGGCAGCACAACTCTTCTTT.

Concerning this clone: A far larger clone lies a single base away; this is likely a read error. Distinct nucleotide sequences in the sample also encode this CDR3. The J gene is TRDJ3, the V gene TRDV2, with 11 bases matching TRDD3. CDR3 size: 19 residues. CDR1 GEAIGNYY and CDR2 EKD come from the germline V gene. In DNA, the CDR3 is TGTGCCTGTGACAAAGTACTGGGGGATAGCTCCTGGGACACCCGACAGATGTTCTTC. Its protein is CACDKVLGDSSWDTRQMFF.

The chain joins TRDV2 to TRDJ2; 11 bases line up with TRDD3. This CDR3 has 16 residues. With 1 base clipped from V and 1 base from J, the junction kept 1 base outside the gene matches. Germline CDR1 GEAIGNYY, CDR2 EKD. The CDR3 bases are TGTGCCTGTGACACACTGGGGGATATTTTGACAGCACAACTCTTCTTT. Amino acid sequence: CACDTLGDILTAQLFF.

The gene calls are TRDV2 and TRDJ1, with 10 bases lining up with TRDD3. The CDR3 is made up of 16 amino acids. V lost 0 bases to trimming and J lost 3 bases; unmatched junction nucleotides: 6. Germline assignment: CDR1 GEAIGNYY and CDR2 EKD. CDR3 nucleotides: TGTGCCTGTGACACCGTAGAAGGGGGATACGCCGATAAACTCATCTTT. Amino acids: CACDTVEGGYADKLIF.

Remarks on this clone: A far larger clone is only one base removed, so a read error is likely. In the same sample, other DNA sequences code for this CDR3. This chain uses TRDV2 with TRDJ2, with 9 bases identical to TRDD3. V shed 1 base and J 8 bases; nucleotides not matched to a gene: 7. Germline assignment: CDR1 GEAIGNYY and CDR2 EKD. The CDR3 runs to 15 residues. CDR3 DNA sequence: TGTGCCTGTGACACGTGGGGGATAAGGGCGGCACAACTCTTCTTT. Its protein is CACDTWGIRAAQLFF.

Worth noting for this clone: TCRdb's protein, taken from a much larger clone, differs from this DNA's translation at residue 19, likely owing to a read error; the protein displayed comes from the DNA. The chain recombines TRDV2 with TRDJ3; 9 positions agree with TRDD3. Per the germline V gene, CDR1 is GEAIGNYY and CDR2 is EKD. The CDR3 covers 21 residues. CDR3: CACDSADNWGTPSWDTRQTFF. The CDR3 coding sequence is TGTGCCTGTGACAGTGCGGACAACTGGGGGACCCCCTCCTGGGACACCCGACAGACGTTTTTC.

This clone has a count of ten or more. This likely came from a read error, as a far larger clone is one base away. The J gene is TRDJ1, the V gene TRDV2, with a possible D match to TRDD3 (6 bases). CDR3 length: 15 residues. Germline V gives CDR1 GEAIGNYY, CDR2 EKD. Deletions cut 0 bases from V and 0 bases from J, with 10 bases between. The CDR3 DNA reads TGTGCCTGTGACACCGTGGGGGCTCACACCGATAAACTCATCTTT. Protein product: CACDTVGAHTDKLIF.

Comments on this clone: For this DNA, TCRdb reports the protein of a much larger clone, which diverges at residue 12, most likely from a read error; the protein presented here is translated directly from the DNA. The chain is built from TRDV2 and TRDJ3; 9 bases agree with TRDD3. CDR3 length equals 18 residues. Germline assignment: CDR1 GEAIGNYY and CDR2 EKD. Written as DNA, the CDR3 is TGTGCCTGTGACAACTTGGGGGATAGCTCCTGGGTCACCCGACAGATGTTTTTC. Its translation: CACDNLGDSSWVTRQMFF.

There are a few counts of this clone. TCRdb assigns this DNA the protein of a much larger clone, which departs from its translation at residue 2; this likely reflects a read error, and the protein shown comes from translating the DNA. The V and J genes are TRDV3 and TRDJ1, with 10 bases fitting TRDD3. The CDR3 spans 17 residues. CDR1 and CDR2 (germline): TVYSNPD, GDNSRS (reference sequence). The CDR3 nucleotides read TGTTCCTTTGGCCTGATCCGTCTGGGGGATAAGGCCGATAAACTCATCTTT. Its translation: CSFGLIRLGDKADKLIF.

This clone appeared a few times. With only one base between it and a far larger clone, this is likely a read error. This CDR3 is also generated by other DNA sequences in the sample. The rearrangement uses TRDV2 and TRDJ3; 12 bases fit TRDD3. Germline CDR1 reads GEAIGNYY; CDR2 reads EKD. This CDR3 region has 19 residues. The CDR3 reads CACDTVLGDTTWDTRQMFF. The CDR3 DNA reads as TGTGCCTGCGACACCGTACTGGGGGATACCACCTGGGACACCCGACAGATGTTTTTC.

Points on this clone: The protein held in TCRdb is that of a much larger clone and does not match this DNA's translation at residue 14, likely because of a read error; the protein shown is translated from the DNA. The J gene is TRDJ3, the V gene TRDV2; 11 bases match TRDD3. The CDR3 runs to 19 residues. Germline V gene lookup returns CDR1 GEAIGNYY and CDR2 EKD. CDR3 sequence reads: CACDKVLGDSSWDIRQMFF. The DNA for the CDR3 is TGTGCCTGTGACAAAGTACTGGGGGATAGCTCCTGGGACATCCGACAGATGTTTTTC.

This clone appeared a few times. The CDR3 loop is CACDVLGDTNSWDTRQMFF. DNA of the CDR3: TGTGCCTGTGACGTACTGGGGGATACAAACTCCTGGGACACCCGACAGATGTTTTTC. V is TRDV2 and J is TRDJ3; 12 bases are shared with TRDD3. Per germline, CDR1 GEAIGNYY and CDR2 EKD. With V trimmed by 3 bases and J by 0 bases, 5 bases remained unmatched. CDR3 length equals 19 residues.

This clone has more than one count but fewer than ten. TCRdb pairs this DNA with a much larger clone's protein that differs at residue 14, likely a read error; the protein shown was translated from the DNA. The chain employs TRDV2 and TRDJ1, with 13 positions matching TRDD3. The CDR3 spans 17 residues. Germline V gives CDR1 GEAIGNYY, CDR2 EKD. The CDR3 reads CACDILGDTRNTDRLIF. CDR3 DNA sequence: TGTGCCTGTGACATACTGGGGGATACGCGAAACACCGATAGACTCATCTTT.

This clone was seen more than once but under ten times. This chain connects TRDV2 to TRDJ3; 11 bases are a match to TRDD3. The germline gives CDR1 GEAIGNYY, CDR2 EKD. The CDR3 spans 17 residues. V lost 3 bases and J lost 1; bases outside the gene matches: 1. The CDR3 loop reads CACDYWGISWDTRQMFF. As DNA, the CDR3 is TGTGCCTGTGACTACTGGGGGATATCCTGGGACACCCGACAGATGTTTTTC.